This T cell receptor (beta chain) was obtained from a study of cytomegalovirus exposure and HLA in healthy donors. Study observations and caveats: When the data were analyzed later, several of the most significant clusters appeared to be linked to common viral pathogens. The authors assumed roughly uniform sequencing depth across donors for presence/absence analyses. Later analysis revealed greater clonal expansion in HLA-associated TCR beta chains than in equally common others. According to an earlier analysis, most TCR beta V segments yielded productive rearrangements about 90% or about 30% of the time.

With respect to this clone: Its specificity is not known.

Researchers ran the PCR with 60 Vbeta and 13 Jbeta primers. Produced via immunoSEQ multiplex PCR; TCRdb's table is partial and in-frame only. The listing contains roughly 40,000 clones. Germline loops: CDR1 MNHEY, CDR2 SVGAGI. V was shortened by 0 bases and J by 0 bases, with 8 bases between the two germline ends. CDR3 length equals 15 residues. The sample consisted of PBMCs. The source of this sequence is a middle-aged man in good health and CMV-seropositive. The chain has TRBV6-5 and TRBJ1-1, with a weak D call TRBD1 (5 bases). CDR3 coding DNA: TGTGCCAGCAGTTACTCCGCAGGGTTGAACACTGAAGCTTTCTTT. This gives the protein CASSYSAGLNTEAFF.